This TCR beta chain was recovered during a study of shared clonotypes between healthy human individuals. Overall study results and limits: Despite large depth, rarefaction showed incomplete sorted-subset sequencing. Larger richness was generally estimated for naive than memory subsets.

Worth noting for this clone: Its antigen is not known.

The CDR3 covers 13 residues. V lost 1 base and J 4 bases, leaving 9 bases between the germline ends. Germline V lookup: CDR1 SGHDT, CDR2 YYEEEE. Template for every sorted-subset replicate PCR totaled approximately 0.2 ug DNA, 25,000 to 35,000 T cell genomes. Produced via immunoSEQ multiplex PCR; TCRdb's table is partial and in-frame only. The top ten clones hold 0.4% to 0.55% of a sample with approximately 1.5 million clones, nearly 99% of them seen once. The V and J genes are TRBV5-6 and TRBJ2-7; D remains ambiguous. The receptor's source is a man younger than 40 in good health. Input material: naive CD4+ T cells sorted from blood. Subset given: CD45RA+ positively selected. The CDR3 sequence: CASSLRAIYEQYF. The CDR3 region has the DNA TGTGCCAGCAGCTTGAGGGCAATTTACGAGCAGTACTTC.